Described below is a single T cell receptor (beta chain) sequence and its context. As yet, its antigen is unknown. A heparinised blood draw that averaged around 110 mL was obtained once from each donor. Over 95% purity was reached by all sorted populations. The entry originates in a study of beta chain features in type 1 diabetes. Background on the study: No patient-donor differences in age, gender, total cells or subset yield.

The study reverse transcribed the entire isolated RNA, so it sequenced expressed TCRB transcripts. Assay: immunoSEQ multiplex PCR; the TCRdb copy retains only in-frame clones and omits some. The data show approximately 150,000 clones, 50% to 70% seen once. General study results and limits: With patients and controls alike, PCR might favor shorter templates to an equal degree. Shortening of TCRB CDR3s, moderate but significant, appeared in all four CD4+ subsets of Type 1 diabetes patients.

V dropped 0 bases and J dropped 7; count of bases not matched to a gene: 4. This CDR3 region has 15 residues. Per the germline V gene, CDR1 is ENHRY and CDR2 is SYGVKD. This clonotype was obtained from a man aged 25-45 years with type 1 diabetes. The chain uses TRBV10-3 and TRBJ2-1; 9 bases fit TRBD1. The material sequenced was naive CD4+ T cells from blood. The CDR3 loop is CAISESGTGRNEQFF. The CDR3 bases are TGTGCCATCAGTGAGTCGGGGACAGGGAGAAATGAGCAGTTCTTC.